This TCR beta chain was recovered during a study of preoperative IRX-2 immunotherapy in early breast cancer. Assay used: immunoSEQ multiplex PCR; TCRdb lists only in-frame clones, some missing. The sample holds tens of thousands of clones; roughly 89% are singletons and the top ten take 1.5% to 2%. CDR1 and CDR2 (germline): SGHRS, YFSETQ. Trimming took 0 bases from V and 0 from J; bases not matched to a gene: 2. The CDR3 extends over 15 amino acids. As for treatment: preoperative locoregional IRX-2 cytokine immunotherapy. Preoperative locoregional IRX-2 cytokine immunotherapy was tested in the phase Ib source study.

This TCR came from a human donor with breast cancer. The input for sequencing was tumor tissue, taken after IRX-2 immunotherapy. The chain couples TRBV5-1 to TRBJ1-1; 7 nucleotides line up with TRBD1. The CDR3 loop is CASSLARGMNTEAFF. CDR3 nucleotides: TGCGCCAGCAGCTTGGCCAGGGGGATGAACACTGAAGCTTTCTTT.